These T cell receptor beta chains were read from a single sample in a study of chemoradiotherapy in HPV16-positive cancers. Produced via immunoSEQ multiplex PCR; TCRdb's table is partial and in-frame only. The sample shows approximately 5,400 clones, around 84% of them seen only once. This specimen consisted of tumor tissue, obtained from a patient who underwent chemoradiotherapy. These receptors originate from a human donor with HPV-associated anogenital cancer. The CDR3 runs from the conserved cysteine through the conserved F or W. A D gene is named only where the DNA matches it firmly. Clone size appears in some rows only: once, few, many, or a class for an expanded clone.

D: TRBD1; size: -; V: TRBV6-1; length: 18; J: TRBJ1-2; DNA: TGTGCCAGCAGTGAAGCGCTTCGCTTGCGGACAGGGAATCATGGCTACACCTTC; CDR3: CASSEALRLRTGNHGYTF
D: -; size: -; V: TRBV11-1; length: 16; J: TRBJ2-5; DNA: TGTGCCAGCAGCTCCTACTCCCAGGCTCGCCAAGAGACCCAGTACTTC; CDR3: CASSSYSQARQETQYF
D: -; size: -; V: TRBV9; length: 15; J: TRBJ1-1; DNA: TGTGCCAGCAGCGTAGATAAGGAGAGGAACACTGAAGCTTTCTTT; CDR3: CASSVDKERNTEAFF
D: -; size: -; V: TRBV18; length: 15; J: TRBJ1-3; DNA: TGTGCCAGCTCACTCGGGACGGACTCTGGAAACACCATATATTTT; CDR3: CASSLGTDSGNTIYF
D: -; size: -; V: TRBV28; length: 13; J: TRBJ1-1; DNA: TGTGCCAGCAGTCTGACCCAGGTGGAAAAAACTTTCTTT; CDR3: CASSLTQVEKTFF
D: TRBD2; size: -; V: TRBV7-9; length: 16; J: TRBJ2-2; DNA: TGTGCCAGCAGCCTTACTAGCGGGGGGGCCGTCGGGGAGCTGTTTTTT; CDR3: CASSLTSGGAVGELFF
D: -; size: -; V: TRBV30; length: 13; J: TRBJ2-1; DNA: TGTGCCTGGAGTAAGGGGAACTACAATGAGCAGTTCTTC; CDR3: CAWSKGNYNEQFF
D: TRBD2; size: -; V: TRBV5-1; length: 15; J: TRBJ2-2; DNA: TGCGCCAGCAGCATTAGCGGGGGGTCTGCCGGGGAGCTGTTTTTT; CDR3: CASSISGGSAGELFF
D: TRBD2; size: -; V: TRBV5-4; length: 17; J: TRBJ2-5; DNA: TGTGCCAGCAGCTTGGGACTAGCGGGGGAGTACCAAGAGACCCAGTACTTC; CDR3: CASSLGLAGEYQETQYF
D: -; size: -; V: TRBV10-3; length: 13; J: TRBJ1-3; DNA: TGTGCCATCAGGGGTTCCTCTGGAAACACCATATATTTT; CDR3: CAIRGSSGNTIYF
D: -; size: -; V: TRBV7-9; length: 16; J: TRBJ2-3; DNA: TGTGCCAGCAGCTTAGCAGGCGGGATTAGCACAGATACGCAGTATTTT; CDR3: CASSLAGGISTDTQYF
D: -; size: -; V: TRBV5-1; length: 12; J: TRBJ1-4; DNA: TGCGCCAGCAGCTTGGGAGGGGAAAAACTGTTTTTT; CDR3: CASSLGGEKLFF
D: -; size: -; V: TRBV5-1; length: 12; J: TRBJ2-3; DNA: TGCGCCAGCAGAAATACAGGGGATACGCAGTATTTT; CDR3: CASRNTGDTQYF
D: -; size: -; V: TRBV7-9; length: 14; J: TRBJ1-2; DNA: TGTGCCAGCAGCTCGGCAGCAAACACTTATGGCTACACCTTC; CDR3: CASSSAANTYGYTF
D: -; size: -; V: TRBV4-1; length: 13; J: TRBJ2-3; DNA: TGCGCCAGCAGCCAATCCCAGATTGCTACGCAGTATTTT; CDR3: CASSQSQIATQYF
D: -; size: once; V: TRBV29-1; length: 11; J: TRBJ1-2; DNA: TGCAGCGTTGATTACGGACAGCATAAGACCTTC; CDR3: CSVDYGQHKTF
D: -; size: -; V: TRBV30; length: 15; J: TRBJ2-2; DNA: TGTGCCTGGAGCAAAGTGGGTTTTAGGACCGGGGAGCTGTTTTTT; CDR3: CAWSKVGFRTGELFF
D: -; size: -; V: TRBV19; length: 18; J: TRBJ1-6; DNA: TGTGCCAGTAGTATACCCCAAATGGCTGGACAGCGTAATTCACCCCTCCACTTT; CDR3: CASSIPQMAGQRNSPLHF
D: -; size: -; V: TRBV5-1; length: 13; J: TRBJ2-6; DNA: TGCGCCAGCAGTACCTCTGGGGCCAACGTCCTGACTTTC; CDR3: CASSTSGANVLTF
D: -; size: few; V: TRBV5-4; length: 13; J: TRBJ1-1; DNA: TGTGCCAGCAGTTCTGGGGGGGGCCCTGAAGCTTTCTTT; CDR3: CASSSGGGPEAFF
D: -; size: -; V: TRBV7-9; length: 11; J: TRBJ1-2; DNA: TGTGCCAGCAGCTCTGGTCTTGGCTACACCTTC; CDR3: CASSSGLGYTF
D: TRBD1; size: -; V: TRBV2; length: 14; J: TRBJ1-2; DNA: TGTGCCAGCAGTGAAGGACAGGGGGCGAAAGGCTACACCTTC; CDR3: CASSEGQGAKGYTF
D: TRBD1; size: -; V: TRBV2; length: 12; J: TRBJ2-1; DNA: TGTGCCAGCAGCCCAAGACAGGGCCATAACCTCTTC; CDR3: CASSPRQGHNLF
D: -; size: -; V: TRBV7-9; length: 15; J: TRBJ1-2; DNA: TGTGCCAGCAGCCCCGACAGCCGAATTAACTATGGCTACACCTTC; CDR3: CASSPDSRINYGYTF
D: -; size: -; V: TRBV19; length: 16; J: TRBJ1-4; DNA: TGTGCCAGTAGTATAAAGGACAGCAGACTTAATGAAAAACTGTTTTTT; CDR3: CASSIKDSRLNEKLFF
D: -; size: few; V: TRBV19; length: 15; J: TRBJ1-2; DNA: TGTGCCAGTAGTACGACATGGGATGCCGACTATGGCTACACCTTC; CDR3: CASSTTWDADYGYTF
D: TRBD2; size: -; V: TRBV7-6; length: 15; J: TRBJ2-1; DNA: TGTGCCAGCGTTCTAGCGGGGGGTTCCCTCAATGAGCAGTTCTTC; CDR3: CASVLAGGSLNEQFF
D: -; size: once; V: TRBV5-1; length: 14; J: TRBJ1-2; DNA: TGCGCCAGCAGCTTGGCAGGGACCTCCTATGGCTACACCTTC; CDR3: CASSLAGTSYGYTF
D: TRBD2; size: -; V: TRBV18; length: 15; J: TRBJ2-1; DNA: TGTGCCAGCTCACCGCGACTTGCGGGAGACAATGAGCAGTTCTTC; CDR3: CASSPRLAGDNEQFF
D: TRBD1; size: few; V: TRBV9; length: 17; J: TRBJ2-3; DNA: TGTGCCAGCAGCGAGATAATTGGACAGGGGGGAGCAGATACGCAGTATTTT; CDR3: CASSEIIGQGGADTQYF
D: -; size: few; V: TRBV11-2; length: 14; J: TRBJ1-1; DNA: TGTGCCAGCAGCCCGGCGCTTCGGGGGGCTGAAGCTTTCTTT; CDR3: CASSPALRGAEAFF
D: TRBD1; size: few; V: TRBV14; length: 14; J: TRBJ1-4; DNA: TGTGCCAGCAGCCCAGGACAGGGTTATGAAAAACTGTTTTTT; CDR3: CASSPGQGYEKLFF
D: -; size: -; V: TRBV12-2; length: 15; J: TRBJ1-2; DNA: TGTGCAAGTCGCTTCAGACAGGGGTTGGGATATGGCTACACCTTC; CDR3: CASRFRQGLGYGYTF
D: -; size: -; V: TRBV9; length: 14; J: TRBJ2-2; DNA: TGTGCCAGCAGCGTAGCTCAAGGATCCGGGGAGCTGTTTTTT; CDR3: CASSVAQGSGELFF
D: -; size: few; V: TRBV10-3; length: 14; J: TRBJ1-5; DNA: TGTGCCATCAGTGAAGGGCAGGCTAAACAGCCCCAGCATTTT; CDR3: CAISEGQAKQPQHF
D: -; size: -; V: TRBV7-2; length: 14; J: TRBJ1-1; DNA: TGTGCCAGCAGCTTTATGGGGGTGAACACTGAAGCTTTCTTT; CDR3: CASSFMGVNTEAFF
D: TRBD2; size: -; V: TRBV10-3; length: 15; J: TRBJ2-3; DNA: TGTGCCATCAGTAGCGGGGGGGTGAGCACAGATACGCAGTATTTT; CDR3: CAISSGGVSTDTQYF
D: TRBD1; size: -; V: TRBV4-1; length: 16; J: TRBJ1-2; DNA: TGCGCCAGCAGCCAAGCGATTATGGGACAGGGGGGCGGCTACACCTTC; CDR3: CASSQAIMGQGGGYTF
D: TRBD2; size: -; V: TRBV2; length: 18; J: TRBJ2-1; DNA: TGTGCCAGCACCGATTGGGATCTTAGCGGGGGGGCCACGGATGAGCAGTTCTTC; CDR3: CASTDWDLSGGATDEQFF
D: TRBD2; size: few; V: TRBV6-5; length: 11; J: TRBJ2-1; DNA: TGTGCCAGCAGGGGGGGGGATGAGCAGTTCTTC; CDR3: CASRGGDEQFF
D: -; size: once; V: TRBV18; length: 15; J: TRBJ1-1; DNA: TGTGCCAGCTCCCCTACTCAAGACCCGAACACTGAAGCTTTCTTT; CDR3: CASSPTQDPNTEAFF